Given below is one TCR beta chain in context. This entry is derived from a study of control samples from healthy donors and cancer patients. Sequencing was performed with immunoSEQ multiplex PCR; in TCRdb, only in-frame clones are kept and a portion is missing. The sample holds about 150,000 clones, roughly 93% seen once. V was clipped by 4 bases and J by 2 bases, with 15 bases between them. CDR3 length equals 15 residues. Germline loops: CDR1 SGHNT, CDR2 YYREEE (reference sequence). This clonotype originated in a man aged 18 to 30 in good health. The sample comprised blood. The chain uses TRBV5-4 and TRBJ2-5, with D possibly being TRBD1 or TRBD2 (5 bases each). Here the CDR3 DNA reads TGTGCCAGCAGCGCCCGGGACGGTTCTCAAGAGACCCAGTACTTC. Protein: CASSARDGSQETQYF.